The source of this T cell receptor beta chain is a study of tumour-infiltrating T cells in Burkitt lymphoma. Study overall: Productive clonality predicted overall and progression-free survival.

This clone was seen only a few times. Trimming cost V 0 bases and J 1 base, with 16 bases left between them. This CDR3 comprises 18 residues. CDR1 and CDR2 from the germline V gene are SGHTS and YDEGEE. TCRdb's table, derived via immunoSEQ multiplex PCR, lists solely in-frame clones and lacks some. The sample lists 11,000 to 15,000 clones, 30% occurring once. The specimen sequenced was tumor tissue. This chain uses TRBV5-8 with TRBJ1-4, with a weak D call TRBD1 (5 bases). The clonotype comes from a human donor with diffuse large B-cell lymphoma. The CDR3, as DNA: TGTGCCAGCAGCTTGGGGGTCAGCGGGGGAGTAACTAATGAAAAACTGTTTTTT. Translating gives CASSLGVSGGVTNEKLFF.